This entry features one T cell receptor beta chain sequence. Antigen: not known. One junction end disagrees with the germline gene, perhaps due to a read error. These data originate in a study of blood T cells in healthy people across ages. The use of a sample-barcoded 5' primer and a J-beta primer mix characterized a second PCR of roughly 7 to 12 cycles. TCRdb reprocessed the 5' RACE reads with MiXCR, giving one entry per CDR3 protein. The profile shows about 640,000 distinct CDR3 sequences, less than 45% of them singletons. Germline assignment: CDR1 LGHNA and CDR2 YNFKEQ. The CDR3 contains 13 residues. Regarding the study as a whole: PBMCs were not sorted, which prevented a conclusive comparison of naive versus antigen-experienced cells. Higher diversity, along with more naive CD4+ cells, distinguished long-lived donors from aged donors.

This sequence joins TRBV4-2 and TRBJ2-1, with D unclear. The sample was blood. This clonotype was sampled from a man older than 75 in good health. The CDR3 nucleotides are TGTGTCAGCAGCCAGGATTGGAGAAATGAGCAGTTCTTC. This sequence encodes CVSSQDWRNEQFF.